This TCR beta chain emerged from a study of early T cells in non-severe SARS-CoV-2 infection. This clonotype appeared a few times. Tagging with unique molecular identifiers was applied to individual cDNA molecules. TCRdb re-derived calls from the 5' RACE reads in MiXCR, one entry per CDR3 protein. Here the sample spans under 100,000 distinct CDR3 sequences, roughly 11% being singletons. The J segment lost 2 bases and the V segment lost 4 bases, leaving 7 bases of the junction unmatched. CDR1 and CDR2 from the germline V gene are SEHNR and FQNEAQ (reference sequence). This CDR3 comprises 16 residues. The origin of this receptor is an adult who was a healthcare worker with PCR-confirmed SARS-CoV-2 infection or an uninfected control (not recorded which). What was sequenced was whole blood. The V and J genes are TRBV7-9 and TRBJ1-2; TRBD1 agrees at 10 bases. CDR3 sequence: CASSSTDRGLNYGYTF. In DNA, the CDR3 is TGTGCCAGCAGCTCGACAGACAGGGGGCTGAACTATGGCTACACCTTC.